This TCR beta chain was recorded in a study of shared clonotypes between healthy human individuals. The genomic DNA of each subset was split evenly across several immunoSEQ plates. Sequenced by immunoSEQ multiplex PCR; TCRdb stores in-frame clones only, minus some. The data contain more than 450,000 clones, more than 65% of them seen just once; the ten biggest clones take up over 10%. This clone was picked up a small number of times. Other DNA sequences in this specimen translate into the identical CDR3. V shed 1 base and J shed 5 bases, with 4 bases lying between them. This CDR3 has 11 residues. The germline V gene encodes CDR1 DFQATT and CDR2 SNEGSKA (reference sequence).

This sequence joins TRBV20-1 and TRBJ2-3; D is ambiguous. The source material was PBMCs. The clonotype comes from a woman aged 40 to 50 in good health. Some clones in this sample may be carry-over from other donors' samples. The CDR3 protein is CSARVGDTQYF. CDR3 nucleotide sequence: TGCAGTGCTAGAGTAGGAGATACGCAGTATTTT.